This TCR beta chain emerged from a study of human T cells and chemical hapten exposure. The sample's time point: pre-sensitization, week 0. Treatment defined: therapeutic diphenylcyclopropenone sensitization with weekly scalp DPC. This clonotype has a count of ten or more. From the RACE reads, TCRdb called clonotypes with MiXCR, one entry per CDR3 protein. The repertoire holds approximately 370,000 distinct CDR3 sequences, with 4.5% to 7% as singletons. The TCR originated in a woman aged 18-35 years with alopecia areata. Some clones in this sample may be carry-over from other donors' samples. The starting material was whole blood, obtained in connection with sensitization to the hapten diphenylcyclopropenone (DPC).

The CDR3 sequence is CASSYYLGEKNIQYF. As DNA, the CDR3 is TGTGCCAGCAGTTATTATTTAGGCGAGAAAAACATTCAGTACTTC. The chain has TRBV6-6 and TRBJ2-4; D gene unclear. This CDR3 has 15 amino acids. Germline-derived CDR1 and CDR2 are MNHNY and SVGAGI (reference sequence). The ends were cut back, 3 bases at V and 4 bases at J, with 13 bases in the middle.